Included here is one T cell receptor (beta chain) sequence, with context. A Seattle source enrolled patients during active infection and followed them longitudinally. This sample was included in a study of blood T cell repertoires in COVID-19. Study context: PBMCs, B-cell-depleted T cells, or T cells provided the cDNA or gDNA that made up the material.

Study processing details: Estimation of nucleated cell counts was performed using reference gene primer amplification. The table came from immunoSEQ multiplex PCR; TCRdb's copy has only in-frame clones and leaves some out. D and trimming come from the DNA, and the V and J calls and clone size come from that table. The sample contains about 68,000 clones, 91% of which appear only once. The J segment lost 8 bases and the V segment lost 1 base, leaving 10 bases of the junction unmatched. Germline V gene data show CDR1 as LGHDT and CDR2 as YNNKEL (reference sequence). The CDR3 is 16 amino acids. The sequenced material came from peripheral blood. The rearrangement uses TRBV3-1 (or the pseudogene TRBV3-2) and TRBJ2-2; TRBD2 agrees at 7 bases. The sequence derives from a man aged 35 to 55 with COVID-19, enrolled during active disease. This CDR3 is CASSQGVAGEAGELFF. The DNA for the CDR3 is TGTGCCAGCAGCCAAGGGGTCGCGGGGGAGGCGGGGGAGCTGTTTTTT.